These 18 T cell receptor beta chains came from one sample sequenced in a study of regulatory T cells in long-lasting Graves disease. Construction of TCR beta libraries relied on iRepertoire HTBI primers and on Arm-PCR targeting CDR3 regions. TCRdb reanalysed the multiplex PCR reads using MiXCR and keeps one entry per CDR3 protein. The sample has 320,000 or so distinct CDR3 sequences, about a sixth seen once. Time point here: newly diagnosed GD, antithyroid drugs for less than 3 months. Construction of the TCR library relied on RNA isolated from PBMCs. The source was peripheral blood mononuclear cells (PBMCs), collected at new diagnosis, from a patient treated with antithyroid drugs. These receptors all come from a female donor with Graves disease.

This clonotype was observed at least ten times. The V and J genes are TRBV28 and TRBJ1-2; tentative D call: TRBD1 (6 bases). Germline V CDR1 and CDR2: MDHEN, SYDVKM. This CDR3 region has 13 residues. Trimming shortened V by 6 bases and J by 3 bases, and 11 bases separated the two germline ends. This chain's CDR3 is CASSRGGDYGYTF. CDR3 DNA: TGTGCCAGCAGCCGAGGGGGGGACTATGGCTACACCTTC.

This clonotype has only a few counts. V is TRBV20-1 and J is TRBJ2-4; D tentatively fits TRBD1 or TRBD2 (5 bases each). The V end lost 4 bases, the J end lost 5 bases, and 24 bases lay between the germline ends. Germline lookup yields CDR1 DFQATT and CDR2 SNEGSKA (reference sequence). CDR3 length: 17 residues. The CDR3, as DNA: TGCAGTGCTACAGGCATAATTTGGGGGAGATCGGAAAACATTCAGTACTTC. Its protein is CSATGIIWGRSENIQYF.

This clonotype was observed many times. The DNA of the CDR3 is TGCAGTGCGGTCGAAAGGGGGCTTGGCGAGCAGTACTTC. This sequence encodes CSAVERGLGEQYF. The rearrangement joins TRBV20-1 to TRBJ2-7; TRBD1 matches 7 bases. The CDR3 loop spans 13 amino acids. V lost 6 bases and J lost 6; bases outside the gene matches: 11. Germline CDR1 DFQATT, CDR2 SNEGSKA (reference sequence).

The chain has TRBV2 and TRBJ2-5, with TRBD1 identical over 7 bases. The CDR3 consists of 14 residues. Germline V gene lookup returns CDR1 SNHLY and CDR2 FYNNEI. The V gene end was trimmed by 6 bases and the J gene end by 2 bases; junction bases not matched to a gene: 6. Here the CDR3 reads CASRLPGQQETQYF. CDR3 nucleotides: TGTGCCAGCAGACTTCCGGGACAGCAAGAGACCCAGTACTTC.

This clonotype was counted ten times or more. V gene TRBV12-3 or TRBV12-4 combines with J gene TRBJ1-6; the match to TRBD1 covers 8 bases. Unmatched junction bases numbered 10, after V lost 5 bases and J lost 10 bases. The CDR3 loop spans 15 amino acids. CDR3 DNA: TGTGCCAGCAGTCTGGTAACAGGGGGTGGGTCACCCCTCCACTTT. Translating gives CASSLVTGGGSPLHF.

In its sample, this clonotype was seen many times. The rearrangement joins TRBV18 to TRBJ1-2; D uncertain. V was pared by 5 bases and J by 1 base, with 11 bases between. This CDR3 is 14 amino acids long. The germline V gene encodes CDR1 KGHSH and CDR2 LQKENI. The CDR3 here is CASSEQASNYGYTF. Written as DNA, the CDR3 is TGTGCCAGCTCAGAGCAAGCTAGTAACTATGGCTACACCTTC.

This clonotype occurred many times. This chain links TRBV20-1 with TRBJ2-3, with D perhaps TRBD2 (6 bases). This CDR3 comprises 14 residues. Germline V lookup: CDR1 DFQATT, CDR2 SNEGSKA (reference sequence). V was pared by 3 bases and J by 0 bases, with 10 bases between. In DNA form, the CDR3 reads TGCAGTGCTAGGGCGGGGCCAAGCACAGATACGCAGTATTTT. Its translation: CSARAGPSTDTQYF.

This clonotype has at least ten counts. The chain links TRBV12-3 or TRBV12-4 to TRBJ1-3, with 8 bases fitting TRBD1. This CDR3 has 16 amino acids. Trimming at V came to 5 bases and at J to 1 base, leaving 7 bases not matched to a gene. The CDR3 bases are TGTGCCAGCAGTCCCGACAGGGGCCTTTCTGGAAACACCATATATTTT. It translates to CASSPDRGLSGNTIYF.

V gene TRBV24-1 combines with J gene TRBJ2-3; a weak D match, TRBD1 (6 bases). The CDR3 contains 16 residues. Trimming took off 3 bases at V and 0 bases at J, with 12 bases between the two ends. Germline CDR1 reads KGHDR; CDR2 reads SFDVKD. The CDR3 nucleotides read TGTGCCACCAGTGATGTCCACAGGGATAGCACAGATACGCAGTATTTT. This gives the protein CATSDVHRDSTDTQYF.

This clonotype was counted at least ten times. The chain carries TRBV6-1 and TRBJ2-3; D is unresolved. Trimming shortened V by 4 bases and J by 0 bases, and 23 bases separated the two germline ends. The CDR3 spans 19 residues. Germline CDR1 is MNHNS and CDR2 is SASEGT. CDR3 protein: CASSAARSPSADSTDTQYF. CDR3 nucleotides: TGTGCCAGCAGTGCCGCCCGATCCCCCAGCGCCGATAGCACAGATACGCAGTATTTT.

This clonotype was counted at least ten times. The rearrangement links TRBV7-2 to TRBJ2-5; TRBD1 matches 8 bases. CDR1 and CDR2 from the germline V gene are SGHTA and FQGNSA. The length of the CDR3 is 17 residues. Unmatched junction bases numbered 14, after V lost 2 bases and J lost 6 bases. CDR3 nucleotide sequence: TGTGCCAGCAGCTTACAAAGGGCGGACAGGGTCCAGAAGACCCAGTACTTC. Protein sequence: CASSLQRADRVQKTQYF.

This clonotype has just a few counts. The chain uses TRBV3-1 and TRBJ1-3; 7 nucleotides agree with TRBD1. The CDR3 loop spans 15 amino acids. CDR1 LGHDT and CDR2 YNNKEL come from the germline V gene (reference sequence). Germline trimming cut 6 bases from V and 3 bases from J; bases unmatched to any gene: 8. The CDR3 nucleotides are TGTGCCAGCAGACGAACGACAGGGAGTGGAAACACCATATATTTT. This codes for CASRRTTGSGNTIYF.

CDR3 sequence reads: CASSLTGTTNYEQYF. For the CDR3, the DNA is TGTGCCAGCAGCTTGACAGGAACAACCAACTACGAGCAGTACTTC. The chain carries TRBV11-2 and TRBJ2-7, with a weak D call TRBD1 (6 bases). The V end was cut by 3 bases, the J end by 3 bases, with 15 bases between. Germline loops: CDR1 SGHAT, CDR2 FQNNGV. The CDR3 spans 15 residues.

This clonotype was counted many times. A read error may account for a junction end that differs from germline. The V and J genes are TRBV12-3 or TRBV12-4 and TRBJ2-7, with D tentatively TRBD1 or TRBD2 (5 bases each). CDR3 length: 13 residues. CDR3 loop: CASSFSFMTGPDF. DNA of the CDR3: TGTGCCAGCAGTTTTTCTTTCATGACGGGGCCAGACTTC.

This clonotype was observed once. This is likely an artifact of a read error, given a far larger clone one base away. The V gene is TRBV10-2, the J gene TRBJ2-1; D assignment may be TRBD1 or TRBD2 (5 bases each). Trimming removed 4 bases from V and 10 bases from J, with 17 bases in between. The CDR3 sequence is 14 residues long. CDR1 is WSHSY and CDR2 is SAAADI in the germline V gene. DNA for the CDR3: TGCGCCAGCAGTGTGAGCGGAGAGGGGTACGAGCAGTTCTTC. This translates into CASSVSGEGYEQFF.

This clonotype was detected only a few times. V usage is TRBV4-1 and J usage is TRBJ2-5; D is unclear. Trimming left V 3 bases short and J 1 base short, with 9 bases between. Germline assignment: CDR1 MGHRA and CDR2 YSYEKL. CDR3 length equals 14 residues. The CDR3 here is CASSHAWRQETQYF. CDR3 nucleotides: TGCGCCAGCAGCCACGCCTGGCGCCAAGAGACCCAGTACTTC.

The table lists this clonotype with many counts. The chain carries TRBV11-3 and TRBJ2-7; 10 bases are shared with TRBD2. Germline CDR1 is SGHNT and CDR2 is YENEEA. There are 18 residues in the CDR3. V trimming: 3 bases; J trimming: 0 bases; junction bases outside the gene matches: 11. The CDR3 reads CASSFGLAGDQSSYEQYF. Here the CDR3 DNA reads TGTGCCAGCAGCTTCGGTCTAGCGGGAGATCAAAGCTCCTACGAGCAGTACTTC.

This clonotype was observed many times. V is TRBV11-1 and J is TRBJ2-1, with D possibly being TRBD1 (6 bases). The germline CDR1 and CDR2 sequences are SGHAT and FQDESV (reference sequence). Trimming removed 3 bases at V and 13 bases at J, with 19 bases between. The CDR3 spans 14 residues. The DNA for the CDR3 is TGTGCCAGCAGCTTTGGGGCAGGGGCTCAAGGACAGTTCTTC. This translates into CASSFGAGAQGQFF.